The clone carrying this T cell receptor (beta chain) was found a few times. The data were taken from a study of cytomegalovirus exposure and HLA in healthy donors. The germline CDR1 and CDR2 sequences are SGHTA and FQGNSA. Trimming took off 2 bases at V and 1 base at J, with 13 bases between the two ends. This CDR3 region has 16 residues. This PCR relied on a set of 60 Vbeta primers and 13 Jbeta primers. Here immunoSEQ multiplex PCR was the method, and the copy in TCRdb shows in-frame clones only, minus some. The sample carries 85,000 to 100,000 clones, 64% recorded once. The chain carries TRBV7-2 and TRBJ2-3; D unresolved. Sequenced: PBMCs. The receptor comes from a man between 60 and 75 years old in good health and CMV-seronegative. The CDR3 DNA reads TGTGCCAGCAGCTTAATGCCCCCGGCGGGCACAGATACGCAGTATTTT. Its protein is CASSLMPPAGTDTQYF.